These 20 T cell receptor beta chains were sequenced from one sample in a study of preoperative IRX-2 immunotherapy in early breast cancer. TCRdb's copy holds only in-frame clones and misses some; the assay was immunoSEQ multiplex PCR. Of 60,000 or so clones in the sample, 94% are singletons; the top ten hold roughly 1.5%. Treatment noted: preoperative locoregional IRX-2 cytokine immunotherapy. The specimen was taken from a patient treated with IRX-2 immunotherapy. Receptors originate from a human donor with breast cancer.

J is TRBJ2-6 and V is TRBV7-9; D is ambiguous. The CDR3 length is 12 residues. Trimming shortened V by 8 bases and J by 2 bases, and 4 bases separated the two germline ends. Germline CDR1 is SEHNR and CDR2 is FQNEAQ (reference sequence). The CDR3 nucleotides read TGTGCCAGCGGGGCTGGGGCCAACGTCCTGACTTTC. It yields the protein CASGAGANVLTF.

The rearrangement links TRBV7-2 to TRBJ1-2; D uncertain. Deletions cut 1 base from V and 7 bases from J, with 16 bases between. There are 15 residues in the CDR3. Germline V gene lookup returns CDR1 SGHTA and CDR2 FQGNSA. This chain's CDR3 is CASSLGGMVLGGYTF. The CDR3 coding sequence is TGTGCCAGCAGCTTAGGAGGGATGGTACTGGGTGGCTACACCTTC.

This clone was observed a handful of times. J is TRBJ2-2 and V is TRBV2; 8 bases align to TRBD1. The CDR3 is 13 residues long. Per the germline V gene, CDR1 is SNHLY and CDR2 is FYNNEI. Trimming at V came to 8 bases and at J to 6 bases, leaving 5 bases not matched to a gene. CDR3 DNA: TGTGCCAGCGGACAGGGATGGGCCGGGGAGCTGTTTTTT. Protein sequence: CASGQGWAGELFF.

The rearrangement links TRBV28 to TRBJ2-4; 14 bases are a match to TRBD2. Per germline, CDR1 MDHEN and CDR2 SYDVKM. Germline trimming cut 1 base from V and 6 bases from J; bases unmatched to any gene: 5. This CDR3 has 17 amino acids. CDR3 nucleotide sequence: TGTGCCAGCAGTTTATCCCGGACTAGCGGGAGGCTAAACATTCAGTACTTC. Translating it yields CASSLSRTSGRLNIQYF.

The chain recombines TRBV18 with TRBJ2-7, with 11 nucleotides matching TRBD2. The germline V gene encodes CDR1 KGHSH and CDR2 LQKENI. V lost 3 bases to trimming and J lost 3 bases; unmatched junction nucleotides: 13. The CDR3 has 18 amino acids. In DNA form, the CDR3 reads TGTGCCAGCTCACCTGTACTAGCGGGAGCGGGATTCATCTACGAGCAGTACTTC. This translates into CASSPVLAGAGFIYEQYF.

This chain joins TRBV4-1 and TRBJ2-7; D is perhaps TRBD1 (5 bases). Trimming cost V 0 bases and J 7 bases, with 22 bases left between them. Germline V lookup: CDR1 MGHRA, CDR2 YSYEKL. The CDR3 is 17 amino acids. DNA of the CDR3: TGCGCCAGCAGCCAAGAACCCCTGGGGCCTTCCACCAGGGAGCAGTACTTC. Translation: CASSQEPLGPSTREQYF.

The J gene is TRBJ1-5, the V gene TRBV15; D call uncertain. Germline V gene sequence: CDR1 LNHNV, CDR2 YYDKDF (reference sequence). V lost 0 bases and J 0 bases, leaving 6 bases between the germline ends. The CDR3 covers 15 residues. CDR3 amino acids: CATSRDRYSNQPQHF. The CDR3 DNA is TGTGCCACCAGCAGAGACCGTTATAGCAATCAGCCCCAGCATTTT.

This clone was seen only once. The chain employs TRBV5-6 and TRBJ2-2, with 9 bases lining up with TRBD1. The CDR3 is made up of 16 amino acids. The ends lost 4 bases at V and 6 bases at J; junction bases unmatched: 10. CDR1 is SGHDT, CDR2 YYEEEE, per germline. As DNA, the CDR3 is TGTGCCAGCAGCCAGGGTGGGACAGGGATCCCCGGGGAGCTGTTTTTT. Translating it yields CASSQGGTGIPGELFF.

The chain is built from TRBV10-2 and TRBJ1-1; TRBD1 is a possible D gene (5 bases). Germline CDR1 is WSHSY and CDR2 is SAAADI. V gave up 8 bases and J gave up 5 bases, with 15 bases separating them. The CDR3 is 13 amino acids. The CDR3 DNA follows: TGCGCCAGCCTCGGGACCCGAGGGACTGAAGCTTTCTTT. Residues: CASLGTRGTEAFF.

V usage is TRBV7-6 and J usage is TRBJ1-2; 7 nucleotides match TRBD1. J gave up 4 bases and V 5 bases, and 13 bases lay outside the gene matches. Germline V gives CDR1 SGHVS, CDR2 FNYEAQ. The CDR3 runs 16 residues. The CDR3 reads CASSPRQGLWVYGYTF. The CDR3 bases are TGTGCCAGCAGCCCCCGACAGGGACTGTGGGTCTATGGCTACACCTTC.

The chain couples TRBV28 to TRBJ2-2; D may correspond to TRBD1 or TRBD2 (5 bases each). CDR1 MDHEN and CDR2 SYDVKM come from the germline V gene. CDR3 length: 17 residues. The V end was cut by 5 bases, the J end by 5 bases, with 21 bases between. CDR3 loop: CASSRDDRGSQTGELFF. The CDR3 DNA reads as TGTGCCAGCAGTCGGGACGATCGGGGAAGTCAAACCGGGGAGCTGTTTTTT.

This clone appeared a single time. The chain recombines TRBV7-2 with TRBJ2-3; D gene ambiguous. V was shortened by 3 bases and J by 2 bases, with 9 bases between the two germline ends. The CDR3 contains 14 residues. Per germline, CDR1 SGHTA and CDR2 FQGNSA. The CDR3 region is CASSLVRPTDTQYF. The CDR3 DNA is TGTGCCAGCAGCTTGGTAAGGCCCACAGATACGCAGTATTTT. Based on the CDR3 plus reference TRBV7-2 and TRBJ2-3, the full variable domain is GAGVSQSPSNKVTEKGKDVELRCDPISGHTALYWYRQSLGQGLEFLIYFQGNSAPDKSGLPSDRFSAERTGGSVSTLTIQRTQQEDSAVYLCASSLVRPTDTQYFGPGTRLTVL.

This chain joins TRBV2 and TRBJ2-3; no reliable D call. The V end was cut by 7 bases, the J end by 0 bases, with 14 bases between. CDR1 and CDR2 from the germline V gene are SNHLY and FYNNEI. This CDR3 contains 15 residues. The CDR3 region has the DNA TGTGCCAGCATGGACGCAACTACTAGCACAGATACGCAGTATTTT. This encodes CASMDATTSTDTQYF.

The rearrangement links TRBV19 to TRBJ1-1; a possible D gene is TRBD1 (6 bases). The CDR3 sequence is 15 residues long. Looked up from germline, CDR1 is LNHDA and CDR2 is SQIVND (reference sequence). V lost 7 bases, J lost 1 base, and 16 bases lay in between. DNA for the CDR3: TGTGCCAGTACCTGGGGGGCAGGTGAGAACACTGAAGCTTTCTTT. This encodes CASTWGAGENTEAFF.

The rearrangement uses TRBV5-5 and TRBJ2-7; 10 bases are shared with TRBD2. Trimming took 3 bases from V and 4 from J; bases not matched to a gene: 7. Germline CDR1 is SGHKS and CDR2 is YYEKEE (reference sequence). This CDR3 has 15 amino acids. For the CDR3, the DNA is TGTGCCAGCAGCTCGGGACTAGCGCTTGGATACGAGCAGTACTTC. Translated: CASSSGLALGYEQYF.

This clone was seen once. CDR3 bases: TGTGCCAGCAGCTTAAGAGCAGCGGGAGGGACCGGGGAGCTGTTTTTT. This sequence encodes CASSLRAAGGTGELFF. The genes are TRBV7-3 and TRBJ2-2; 10 nucleotides agree with TRBD2. The germline V gene encodes CDR1 SGHTA and CDR2 FQGTGA. The trim removed 1 base at V and 5 bases at J, leaving 4 bases unmatched. The length of the CDR3 is 16 residues. Full variable domain (remainder filled in from reference TRBV7-3 and TRBJ2-2): GAGVSQTPSNKVTEKGKYVELRCDPISGHTALYWYRQSLGQGPEFLIYFQGTGAADDSGLPNDRFFAVRPEGSVSTLKIQRTERGDSAVYLCASSLRAAGGTGELFFGEGSRLTVL.

CDR3 region: CASSLDREVREQYF. As DNA, the CDR3 is TGCGCCAGCAGCTTGGACAGGGAGGTGCGCGAGCAGTACTTC. The chain is built from TRBV5-1 and TRBJ2-7; D may match TRBD1 or TRBD2 (6 bases each). This CDR3 is 14 amino acids long. With 0 bases removed from V and 6 bases from J, the gap between germline ends came to 13 bases. Germline V gene data show CDR1 as SGHRS and CDR2 as YFSETQ.

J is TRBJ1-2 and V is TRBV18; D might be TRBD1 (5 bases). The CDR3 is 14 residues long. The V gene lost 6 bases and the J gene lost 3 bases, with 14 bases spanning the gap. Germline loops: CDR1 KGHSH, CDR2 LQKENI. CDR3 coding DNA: TGTGCCAGCTCTCGGACACGGTTAGACTATGGCTACACCTTC. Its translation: CASSRTRLDYGYTF.

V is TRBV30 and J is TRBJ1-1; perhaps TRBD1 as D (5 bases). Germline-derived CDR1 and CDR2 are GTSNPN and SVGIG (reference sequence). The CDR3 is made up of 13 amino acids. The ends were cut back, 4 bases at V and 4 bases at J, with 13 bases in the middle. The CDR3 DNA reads TGTGCCTGGACGGGGGTTCGAGGCACTGAAGCTTTCTTT. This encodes CAWTGVRGTEAFF.

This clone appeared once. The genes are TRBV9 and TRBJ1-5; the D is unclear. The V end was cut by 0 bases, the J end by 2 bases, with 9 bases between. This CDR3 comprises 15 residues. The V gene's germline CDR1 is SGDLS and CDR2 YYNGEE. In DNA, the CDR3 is TGTGCCAGCAGCGTAGGGGGAATCGGCAATCAGCCCCAGCATTTT. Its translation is CASSVGGIGNQPQHF.